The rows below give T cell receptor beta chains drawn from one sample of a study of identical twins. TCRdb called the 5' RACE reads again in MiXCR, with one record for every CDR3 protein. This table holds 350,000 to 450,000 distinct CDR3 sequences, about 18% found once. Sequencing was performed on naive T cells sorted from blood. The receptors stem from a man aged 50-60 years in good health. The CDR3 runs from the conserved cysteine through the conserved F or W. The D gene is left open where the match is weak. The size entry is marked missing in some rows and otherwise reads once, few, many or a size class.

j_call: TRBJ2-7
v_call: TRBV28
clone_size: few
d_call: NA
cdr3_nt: TGTGCCAGCAGCCTTGACACTAGCTCCTACGAGCAGTACTTC
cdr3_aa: CASSLDTSSYEQYF

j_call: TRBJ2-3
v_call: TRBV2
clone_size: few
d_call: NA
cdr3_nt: TGTGCCAGCAGCCGGGAGTCAGATACGCAGTATTTT
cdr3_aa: CASSRESDTQYF

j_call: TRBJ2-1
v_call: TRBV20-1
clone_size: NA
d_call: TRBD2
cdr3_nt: TGCAGTTCAGCTAGGGCGGGGAGGGGTGACGATGAGCAGTTCTTC
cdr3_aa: CSSARAGRGDDEQFF

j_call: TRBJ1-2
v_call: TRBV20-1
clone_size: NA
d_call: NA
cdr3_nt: TGCAGTGCCAGGTCTGTCAGCTTCTATGGCTACACCTTC
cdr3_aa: CSARSVSFYGYTF

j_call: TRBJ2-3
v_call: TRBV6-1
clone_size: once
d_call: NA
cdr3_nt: TGTGCCACCCTCCAGGAAGGGGGGCTTAGCACAGATACGCAGTATTTT
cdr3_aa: CATLQEGGLSTDTQYF

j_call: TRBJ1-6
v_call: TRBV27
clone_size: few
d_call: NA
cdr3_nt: TGTGCCAGCAGTTTATCCCGACTCTATAATTCACCCCTCCACTTT
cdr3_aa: CASSLSRLYNSPLHF

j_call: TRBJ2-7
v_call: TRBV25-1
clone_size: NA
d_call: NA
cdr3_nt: TGTGCCAGCAGTGAGGGGGGACGGACAGCGCAGTACTTC
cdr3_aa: CASSEGGRTAQYF

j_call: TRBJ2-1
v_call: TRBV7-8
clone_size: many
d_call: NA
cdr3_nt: TGTGCCAGCAGCTTCTCGGGGGTCACGAATGAGCAGTTCTTC
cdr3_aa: CASSFSGVTNEQFF

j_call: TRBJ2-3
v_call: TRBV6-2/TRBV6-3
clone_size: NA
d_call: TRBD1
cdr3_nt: TGTGCCAGCAGAACCGGGACAGGGACAGATACGCAGTATTTT
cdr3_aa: CASRTGTGTDTQYF

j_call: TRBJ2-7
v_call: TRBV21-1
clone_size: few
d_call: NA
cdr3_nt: TGTGCCAGCAGCAAAGACGGGCTATGCCACTACGAGCAGTACTTC
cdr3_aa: CASSKDGLCHYEQYF

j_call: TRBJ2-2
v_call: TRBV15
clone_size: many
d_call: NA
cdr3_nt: TGTGCCACCAGCAGAGATTGGACCACCGGGGAGCTGTTTTTT
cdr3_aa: CATSRDWTTGELFF

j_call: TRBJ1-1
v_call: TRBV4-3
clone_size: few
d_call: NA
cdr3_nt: TGCGCCAGCAGCCAATTGGCGTGGACTGAAGCTTTCTTT
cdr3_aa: CASSQLAWTEAFF

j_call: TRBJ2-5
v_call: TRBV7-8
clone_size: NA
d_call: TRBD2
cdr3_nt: TGTGCCAGCAGCTTAGCACTAGCGGGAGGGGCTAAGTTCGAGACCCAGTACTTC
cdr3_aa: CASSLALAGGAKFETQYF

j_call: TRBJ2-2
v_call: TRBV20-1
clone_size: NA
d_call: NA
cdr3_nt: TGCAGTGCTAGAGATGATGTGGACACCGGGGAGCTGTTTTTT
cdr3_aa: CSARDDVDTGELFF

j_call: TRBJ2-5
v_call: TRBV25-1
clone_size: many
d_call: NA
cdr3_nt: TGTGCCAGCCAATCGACTCGTCGGGAGACCCAGTACTTC
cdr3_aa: CASQSTRRETQYF

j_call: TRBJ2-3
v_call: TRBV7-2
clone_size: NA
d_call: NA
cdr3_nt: TGTGCCAGCAGCACCAGGACAAGGGGCACAGATACGCAGTATTTT
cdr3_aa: CASSTRTRGTDTQYF

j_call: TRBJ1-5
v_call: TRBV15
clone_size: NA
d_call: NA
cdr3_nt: TGTGCCACCAGCAGAGAGAGGCTTAGCAATCAGCCCCAGCATTTT
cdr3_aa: CATSRERLSNQPQHF

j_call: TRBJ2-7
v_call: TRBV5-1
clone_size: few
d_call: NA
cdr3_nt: TGCGCCAGCAGCTTGACACGTCACGACAACGAGCAGTACTTC
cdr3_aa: CASSLTRHDNEQYF

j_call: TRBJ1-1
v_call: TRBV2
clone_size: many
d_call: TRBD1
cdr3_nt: TGTGCCAGCAGTGAAGTCGCAGGGGGCACTGAAGCTTTCTTT
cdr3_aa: CASSEVAGGTEAFF

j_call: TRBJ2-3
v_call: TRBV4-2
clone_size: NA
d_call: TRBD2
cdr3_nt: TGTGCCAGCAGCCTCGGACTAGCGGGAGGTATGAGCACAGATACGCAGTATTTT
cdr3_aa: CASSLGLAGGMSTDTQYF

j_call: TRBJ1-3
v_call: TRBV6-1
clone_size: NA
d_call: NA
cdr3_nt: TGTGCCAGCAGCGACAGACCAGGCGTTCCCTCTGGAAACACCATATATTTT
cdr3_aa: CASSDRPGVPSGNTIYF

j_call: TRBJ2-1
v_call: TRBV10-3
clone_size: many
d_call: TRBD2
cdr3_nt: TGTGCCATCAGTGATAGCGGGAGGGTGGGGAATGAGCAGTTCTTC
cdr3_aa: CAISDSGRVGNEQFF

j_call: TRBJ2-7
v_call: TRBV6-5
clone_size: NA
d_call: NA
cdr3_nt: TGTGCCAGCAGTTATGGGGGATACCTGGGGGGTTACGAGCAGTACTTC
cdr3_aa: CASSYGGYLGGYEQYF

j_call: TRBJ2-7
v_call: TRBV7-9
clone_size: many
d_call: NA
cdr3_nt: TGTGCCAGCAGCTTTTTGGGCCAGGATCCTTACTACGAGCAGTACTTC
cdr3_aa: CASSFLGQDPYYEQYF

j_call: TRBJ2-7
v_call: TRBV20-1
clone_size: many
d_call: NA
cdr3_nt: TGCAGTGCTCCTAGGACAGCCTACGAGCAGTACTTC
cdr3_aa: CSAPRTAYEQYF

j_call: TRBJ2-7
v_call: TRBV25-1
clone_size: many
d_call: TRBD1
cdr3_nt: TGTGCCAGCAGTGGCCCGGGACAGGGAACCTACGAGCAGTACTTC
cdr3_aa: CASSGPGQGTYEQYF

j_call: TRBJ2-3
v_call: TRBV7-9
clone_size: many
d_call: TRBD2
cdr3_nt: TGTGCCAGCAGCGGTGGGACTAGCGGGGCGTCAGATACGCAGTATTTT
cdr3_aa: CASSGGTSGASDTQYF

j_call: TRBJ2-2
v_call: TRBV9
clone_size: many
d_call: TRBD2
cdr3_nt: TGTGCCAGCAGCCCAGGACTAGCGGGAAGCACCGGGGAGCTGTTTTTT
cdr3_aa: CASSPGLAGSTGELFF

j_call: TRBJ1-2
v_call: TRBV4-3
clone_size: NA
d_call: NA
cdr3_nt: TGCGCCAGCAGCCAAGAGGACAGTAACTATGGCTACACCTTC
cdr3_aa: CASSQEDSNYGYTF

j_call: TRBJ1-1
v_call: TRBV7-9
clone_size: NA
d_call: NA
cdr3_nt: TGTGCCAGCAGCTTAGAGTACAGGGCCGACGCTGAAGCTTTCTTT
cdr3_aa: CASSLEYRADAEAFF

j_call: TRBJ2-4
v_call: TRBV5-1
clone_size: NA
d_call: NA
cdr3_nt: TGCGCCAGCACGGAGGGACCGGGGAAAAACATTCAGTACTTC
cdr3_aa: CASTEGPGKNIQYF

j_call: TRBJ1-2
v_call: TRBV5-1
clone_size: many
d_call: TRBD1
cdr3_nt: TGCGCCAGCAGCTTGGGAGCGGGACAGACTAACTATGGCTACACCTTC
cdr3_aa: CASSLGAGQTNYGYTF

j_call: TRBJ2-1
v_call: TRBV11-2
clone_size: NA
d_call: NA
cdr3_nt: TGTGCCAGCAGCTTAGGACCAGCCAAGGGGTACAATGAGCAGTTCTTC
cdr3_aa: CASSLGPAKGYNEQFF

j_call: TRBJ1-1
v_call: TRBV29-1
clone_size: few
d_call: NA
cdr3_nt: TGCAGCGTTCTCGCAGGGAACACTGAAGCTTTCTTT
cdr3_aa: CSVLAGNTEAFF

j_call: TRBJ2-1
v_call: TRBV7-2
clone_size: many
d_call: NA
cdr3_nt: TGTGCCAGCAGCTCCTCTAGATCCCATGAGCAGTTCTTC
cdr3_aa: CASSSSRSHEQFF

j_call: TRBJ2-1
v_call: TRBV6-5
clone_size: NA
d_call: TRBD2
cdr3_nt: TGTGCCAGCAGTTACATAGGACTAGCGGGAGGTTACAATGAGCAGTTCTTC
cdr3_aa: CASSYIGLAGGYNEQFF

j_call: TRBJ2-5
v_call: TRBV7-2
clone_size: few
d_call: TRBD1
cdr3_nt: TGTGCCAGCAGTAGGGGGCTCAGAGAGACCCAGTACTTC
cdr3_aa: CASSRGLRETQYF

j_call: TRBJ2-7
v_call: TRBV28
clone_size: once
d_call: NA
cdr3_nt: TGTGCCAGCAGTCCTGTCCTGAGCTCCTACGAGCAGTACTTC
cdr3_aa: CASSPVLSSYEQYF

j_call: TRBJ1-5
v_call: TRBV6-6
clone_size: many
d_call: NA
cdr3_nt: TGTGCCAGCAGGGTGAGTCAGCCCCAGCATTTT
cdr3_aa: CASRVSQPQHF

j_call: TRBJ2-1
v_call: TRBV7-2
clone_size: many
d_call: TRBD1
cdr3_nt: TGTGCCAGCAGCTTAGCTGGACAGGGCCGAGGGGGGTTCTTC
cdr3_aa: CASSLAGQGRGGFF

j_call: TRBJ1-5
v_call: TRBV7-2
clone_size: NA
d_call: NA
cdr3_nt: TGTGCCAGCAGCTTAGCGGGACCCAGAAGCAATCAGCCCCAGCATTTT
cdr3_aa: CASSLAGPRSNQPQHF

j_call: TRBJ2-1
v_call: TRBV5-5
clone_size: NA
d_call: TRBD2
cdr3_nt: TGTGCCAGCAGCTTGGGAGGACTAGCCTACAATGAGCAGTTCTTC
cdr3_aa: CASSLGGLAYNEQFF

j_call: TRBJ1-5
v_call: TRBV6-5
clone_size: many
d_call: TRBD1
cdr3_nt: TGTGCCAGCAGTTACAGGGGGCCCAATCAGCCCCAGCATTTT
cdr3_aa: CASSYRGPNQPQHF

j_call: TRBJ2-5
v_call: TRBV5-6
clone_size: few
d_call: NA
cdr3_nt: TGTGCCAGCAGCCTCCCACTAGGCAACGCAGAGACCCAGTACTTC
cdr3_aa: CASSLPLGNAETQYF

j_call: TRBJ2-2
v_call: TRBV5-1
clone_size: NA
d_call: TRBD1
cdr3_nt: TGCGCCAGCAGCTTGGCATGGGGACAGGGGAACACCGGGGAGCTGTTTTTT
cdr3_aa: CASSLAWGQGNTGELFF